This TCR beta chain was recovered during a study of OX40 agonist ivuxolimab in advanced cancers. Generated by immunoSEQ multiplex PCR, the TCRdb table keeps only in-frame clones and is missing some. The table records about 48,000 clones, more than 75% of them present only once. Points from the study as a whole: The CD4+ and CD8+ T cells in the blood had expanded clonally by week 6 at 0.1 to 3.0 mg/kg. The expanded peripheral T cells' antigen specificity was not determined.

Concerning this clone: The target antigen is unknown.

Blood sampling was done at baseline, cycle 4 day 1, and cycle 7 day 1. The clonotype comes from an adult with an advanced solid tumor such as melanoma, head and neck, liver or kidney cancer. The source material was CD4+ or CD8+ T cells sorted from blood, sampled in a trial of the OX40 agonist ivuxolimab.

This chain's CDR3 is CASSQDRAGYQPQHF. The CDR3 DNA sequence: TGCGCCAGCAGCCAAGATAGGGCAGGCTACCAGCCCCAGCATTTT. The chain carries TRBV4-1 and TRBJ1-5; D not resolved. Germline V lookup: CDR1 MGHRA, CDR2 YSYEKL. The CDR3 has 15 residues. V lost 0 bases, J lost 7 bases, and 13 bases lay in between.